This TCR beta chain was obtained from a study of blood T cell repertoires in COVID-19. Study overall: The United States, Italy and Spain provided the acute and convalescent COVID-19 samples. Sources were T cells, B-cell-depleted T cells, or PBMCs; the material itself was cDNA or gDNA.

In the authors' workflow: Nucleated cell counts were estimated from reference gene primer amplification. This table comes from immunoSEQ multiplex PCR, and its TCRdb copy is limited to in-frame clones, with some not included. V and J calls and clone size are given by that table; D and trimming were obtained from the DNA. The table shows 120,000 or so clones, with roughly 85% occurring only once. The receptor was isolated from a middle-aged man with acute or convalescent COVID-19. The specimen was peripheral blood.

The CDR3 protein is CASSRLGQPNQPQHF. CDR3 coding DNA: TGTGCCAGCAGTCGGCTGGGACAGCCCAATCAGCCCCAGCATTTT. The chain combines TRBV7-2 with TRBJ1-5; TRBD1 matches 7 bases. The CDR3 extends over 15 amino acids. The germline V gene encodes CDR1 SGHTA and CDR2 FQGNSA. Unmatched junction bases numbered 8, after V lost 6 bases and J lost 3 bases. The entire variable domain, with the rest obtained from reference TRBV7-2 and TRBJ1-5, is as follows: GAGVSQSPSNKVTEKGKDVELRCDPISGHTALYWYRQSLGQGLEFLIYFQGNSAPDKSGLPSDRFSAERTGGSVSTLTIQRTQQEDSAVYLCASSRLGQPNQPQHFGDGTRLSIL.